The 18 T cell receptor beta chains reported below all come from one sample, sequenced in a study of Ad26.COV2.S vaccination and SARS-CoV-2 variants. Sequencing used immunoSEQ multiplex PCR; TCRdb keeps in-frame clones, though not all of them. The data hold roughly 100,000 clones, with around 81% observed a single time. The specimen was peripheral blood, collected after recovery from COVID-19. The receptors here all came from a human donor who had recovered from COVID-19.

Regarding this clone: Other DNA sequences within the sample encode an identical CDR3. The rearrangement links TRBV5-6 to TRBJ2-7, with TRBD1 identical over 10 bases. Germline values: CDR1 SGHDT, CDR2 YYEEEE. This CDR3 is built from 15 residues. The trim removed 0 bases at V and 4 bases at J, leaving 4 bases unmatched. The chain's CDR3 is CASSLAGQGGYEQYF. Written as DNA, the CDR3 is TGTGCCAGCAGCTTGGCAGGACAGGGGGGATACGAGCAGTACTTC.

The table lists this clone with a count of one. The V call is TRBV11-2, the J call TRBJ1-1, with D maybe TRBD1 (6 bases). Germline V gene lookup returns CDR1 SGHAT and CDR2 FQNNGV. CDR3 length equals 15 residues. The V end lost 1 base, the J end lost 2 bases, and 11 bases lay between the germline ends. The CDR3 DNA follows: TGTGCCAGCAGCTTAGTTGGCAGGGGCAACACTGAAGCTTTCTTT. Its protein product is CASSLVGRGNTEAFF. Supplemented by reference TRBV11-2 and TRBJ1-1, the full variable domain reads EAGVAQSPRYKIIEKRQSVAFWCNPISGHATLYWYQQILGQGPKLLIQFQNNGVVDDSQLPKDRFSAERLKGVDSTLKIQPAKLEDSAVYLCASSLVGRGNTEAFFGQGTRLTVV.

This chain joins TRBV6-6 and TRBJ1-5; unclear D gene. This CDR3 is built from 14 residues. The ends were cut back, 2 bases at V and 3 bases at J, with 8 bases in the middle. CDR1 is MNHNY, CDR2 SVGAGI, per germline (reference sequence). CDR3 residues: CASSYQIPNQPQHF. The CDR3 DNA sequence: TGTGCCAGCAGTTACCAGATTCCCAATCAGCCCCAGCATTTT.

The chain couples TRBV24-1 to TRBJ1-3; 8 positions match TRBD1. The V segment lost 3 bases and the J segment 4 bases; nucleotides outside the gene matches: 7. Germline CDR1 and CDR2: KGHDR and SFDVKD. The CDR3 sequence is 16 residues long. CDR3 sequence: CATSDTSTGEGNTIYF. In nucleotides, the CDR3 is TGTGCCACCAGTGATACATCGACAGGGGAGGGAAACACCATATATTTT.

Here the CDR3 reads CATSGGQHQPQHF. Written as DNA, the CDR3 is TGTGCCACCAGTGGGGGACAGCATCAGCCCCAGCATTTT. The V and J genes are TRBV24-1 and TRBJ1-5; 7 nucleotides line up with TRBD1. In germline, CDR1 is KGHDR, CDR2 SFDVKD. The CDR3 is made up of 13 amino acids. The V segment lost 5 bases and the J segment 5 bases; nucleotides outside the gene matches: 2.

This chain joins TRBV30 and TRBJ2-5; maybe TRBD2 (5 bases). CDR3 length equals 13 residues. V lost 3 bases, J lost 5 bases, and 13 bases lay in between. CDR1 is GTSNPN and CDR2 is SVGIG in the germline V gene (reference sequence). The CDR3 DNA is TGTGCCTGGAGAGAAAGAGGGCTGGAGACCCAGTACTTC. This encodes CAWRERGLETQYF.

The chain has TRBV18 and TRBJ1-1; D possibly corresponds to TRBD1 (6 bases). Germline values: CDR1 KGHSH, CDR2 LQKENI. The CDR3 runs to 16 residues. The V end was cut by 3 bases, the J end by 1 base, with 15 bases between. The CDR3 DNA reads TGTGCCAGCTCACCCTCTGGGGGGGCGAGGAACACTGAAGCTTTCTTT. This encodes CASSPSGGARNTEAFF.

The CDR3 sequence: CASSDEFRAQPQHF. CDR3 coding DNA: TGTGCCAGCAGTGATGAATTCAGGGCACAGCCCCAGCATTTT. This chain uses TRBV6-1 with TRBJ1-5; TRBD1 is a possible D gene (5 bases). CDR3 length equals 14 residues. The V gene lost 3 bases and the J gene lost 7 bases, with 13 bases spanning the gap. Germline CDR1 is MNHNS and CDR2 is SASEGT.

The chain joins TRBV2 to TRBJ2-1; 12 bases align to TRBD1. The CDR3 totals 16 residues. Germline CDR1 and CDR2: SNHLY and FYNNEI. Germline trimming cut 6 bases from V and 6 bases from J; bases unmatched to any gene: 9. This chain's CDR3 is CASRTPGQGASNEQFF. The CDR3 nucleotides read TGTGCCAGCAGAACCCCGGGACAGGGGGCGAGCAATGAGCAGTTCTTC.

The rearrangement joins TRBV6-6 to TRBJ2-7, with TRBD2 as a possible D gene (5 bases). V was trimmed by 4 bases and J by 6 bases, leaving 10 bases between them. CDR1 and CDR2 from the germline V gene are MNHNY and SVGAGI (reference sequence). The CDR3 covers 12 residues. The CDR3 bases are TGTGCCAGCAGTTTGGGAGTGGGCGAGCAGTACTTC. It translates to CASSLGVGEQYF.

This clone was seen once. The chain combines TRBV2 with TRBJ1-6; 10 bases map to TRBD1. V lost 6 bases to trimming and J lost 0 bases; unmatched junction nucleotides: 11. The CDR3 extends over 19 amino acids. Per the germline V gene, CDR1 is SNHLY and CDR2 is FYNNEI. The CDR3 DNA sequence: TGTGCCAGCAGAATCGACAGGGGGCTCGCCAGCTCCTATAATTCACCCCTCCACTTT. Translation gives CASRIDRGLASSYNSPLHF.

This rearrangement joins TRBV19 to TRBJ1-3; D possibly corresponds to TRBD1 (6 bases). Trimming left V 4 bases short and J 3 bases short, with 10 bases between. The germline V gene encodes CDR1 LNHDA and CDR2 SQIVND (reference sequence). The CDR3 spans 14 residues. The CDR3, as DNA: TGTGCCAGTAGTACGTCAGGGGTTGGAAACACCATATATTTT. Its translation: CASSTSGVGNTIYF.

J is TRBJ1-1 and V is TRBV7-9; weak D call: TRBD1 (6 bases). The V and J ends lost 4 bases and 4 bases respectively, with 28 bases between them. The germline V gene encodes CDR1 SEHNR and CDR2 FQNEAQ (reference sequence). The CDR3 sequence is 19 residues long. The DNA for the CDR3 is TGTGCCAGCAGCTCCCCACCCACAGGGATGGGAAGGGTGAGCACTGAAGCTTTCTTT. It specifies CASSSPPTGMGRVSTEAFF.

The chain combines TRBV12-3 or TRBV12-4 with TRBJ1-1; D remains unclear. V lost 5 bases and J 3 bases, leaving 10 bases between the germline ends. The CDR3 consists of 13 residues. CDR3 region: CASSARWDTEAFF. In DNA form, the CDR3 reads TGTGCCAGCAGTGCCCGATGGGACACTGAAGCTTTCTTT.

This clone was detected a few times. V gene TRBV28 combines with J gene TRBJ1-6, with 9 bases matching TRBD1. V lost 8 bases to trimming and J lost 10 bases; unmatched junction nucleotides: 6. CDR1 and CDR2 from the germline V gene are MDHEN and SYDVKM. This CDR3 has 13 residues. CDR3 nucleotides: TGTGCCAGCCTGGGACAGGGTCGATCACCCCTCCACTTT. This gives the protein CASLGQGRSPLHF.

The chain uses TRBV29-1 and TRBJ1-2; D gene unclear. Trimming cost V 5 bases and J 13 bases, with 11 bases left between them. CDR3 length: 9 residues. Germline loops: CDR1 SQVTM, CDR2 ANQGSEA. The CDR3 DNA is TGCAGCGTTTCCCCTCCGACCACCTTC. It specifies CSVSPPTTF.

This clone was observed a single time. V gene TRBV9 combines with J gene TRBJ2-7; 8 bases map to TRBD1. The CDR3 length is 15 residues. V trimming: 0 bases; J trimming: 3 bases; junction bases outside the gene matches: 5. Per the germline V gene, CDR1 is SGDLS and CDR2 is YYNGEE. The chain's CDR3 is CASSVGGTGIYEQYF. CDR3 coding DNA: TGTGCCAGCAGCGTAGGGGGGACAGGCATCTACGAGCAGTACTTC.

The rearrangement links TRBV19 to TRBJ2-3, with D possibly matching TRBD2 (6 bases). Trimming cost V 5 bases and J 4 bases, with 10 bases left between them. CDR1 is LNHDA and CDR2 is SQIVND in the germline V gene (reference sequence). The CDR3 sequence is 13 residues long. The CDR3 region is CASSGGGPDTQYF. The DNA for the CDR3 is TGTGCCAGTAGTGGGGGAGGCCCAGATACGCAGTATTTT. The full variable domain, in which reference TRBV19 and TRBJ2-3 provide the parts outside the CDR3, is DGGITQSPKYLFRKEGQNVTLSCEQNLNHDAMYWYRQDPGQGLRLIYYSQIVNDFQKGDIAEGYSVSREKKESFPLTVTSAQKNPTAFYLCASSGGGPDTQYFGPGTRLTVL.